This T cell receptor beta chain was observed in a study of CD8+CD57+ T cells in acquired aplastic anemia. Study at large: Mean DNA quantity obtained from sorted CD4+ and CD8+ cells was around 3.2 ug.

The CDR3 contains 16 residues. The V gene end was trimmed by 5 bases and the J gene end by 0 bases; junction bases not matched to a gene: 6. CDR1 is LNHDA and CDR2 is SQIVND in the germline V gene (reference sequence). The study profiled TCR beta VDJ and CDR3 using genomic DNA as template. Each CDR3 protein gets one entry after TCRdb re-called the reads with MiXCR. This table has 68,000 or so distinct CDR3 sequences, roughly 50% appearing once. This clonotype was seen only once. The chain carries TRBV19 and TRBJ2-2; 7 bases are a match to TRBD1. Sequencing was carried out using sorted CD4+, CD8+, or CD8+CD57+ T cells (not recorded which) from PBMCs. The sequence came from a human donor in good health, serving as a control. CDR3 sequence: CASSPGTASNTGELFF. CDR3 bases: TGTGCCAGTAGTCCCGGGACAGCGTCGAACACCGGGGAGCTGTTTTTT.